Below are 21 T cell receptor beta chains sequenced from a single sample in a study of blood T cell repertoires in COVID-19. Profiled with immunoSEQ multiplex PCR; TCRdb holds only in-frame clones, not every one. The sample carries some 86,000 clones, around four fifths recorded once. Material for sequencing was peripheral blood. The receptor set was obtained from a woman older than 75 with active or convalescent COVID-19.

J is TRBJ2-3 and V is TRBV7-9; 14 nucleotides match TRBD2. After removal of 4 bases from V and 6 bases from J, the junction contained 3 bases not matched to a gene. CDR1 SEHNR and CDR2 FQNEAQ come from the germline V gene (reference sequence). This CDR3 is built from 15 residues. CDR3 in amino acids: CASSSGLAGDDTQYF. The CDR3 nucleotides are TGTGCCAGCAGCTCGGGACTAGCGGGAGATGATACGCAGTATTTT.

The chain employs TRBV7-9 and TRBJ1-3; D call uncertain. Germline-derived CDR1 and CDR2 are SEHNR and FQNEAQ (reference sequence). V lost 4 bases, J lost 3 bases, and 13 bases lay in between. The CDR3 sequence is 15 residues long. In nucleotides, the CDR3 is TGTGCCAGCAGCTCGGACGGAGGGTATGGAAACACCATATATTTT. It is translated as CASSSDGGYGNTIYF.

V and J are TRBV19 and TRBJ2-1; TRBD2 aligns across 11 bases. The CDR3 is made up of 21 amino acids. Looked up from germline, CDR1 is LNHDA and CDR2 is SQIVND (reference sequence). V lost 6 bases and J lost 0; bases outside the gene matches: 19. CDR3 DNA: TGTGCCAGTAGCAACCAGATCGGGACTAGCGGACGGGGACCCTCCTACAATGAGCAGTTCTTC. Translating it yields CASSNQIGTSGRGPSYNEQFF.

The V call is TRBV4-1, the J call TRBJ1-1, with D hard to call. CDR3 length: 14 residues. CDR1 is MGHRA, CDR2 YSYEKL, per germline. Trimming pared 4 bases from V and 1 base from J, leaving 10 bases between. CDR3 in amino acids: CASSPQVGNTEAFF. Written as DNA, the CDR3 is TGCGCCAGCAGCCCCCAGGTGGGGAACACTGAAGCTTTCTTT.

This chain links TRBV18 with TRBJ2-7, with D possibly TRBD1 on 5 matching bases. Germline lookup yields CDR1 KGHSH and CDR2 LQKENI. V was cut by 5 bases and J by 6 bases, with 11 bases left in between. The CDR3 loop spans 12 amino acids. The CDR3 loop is CASSETAVEQYF. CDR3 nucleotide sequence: TGTGCCAGCTCAGAGACAGCCGTCGAGCAGTACTTC.

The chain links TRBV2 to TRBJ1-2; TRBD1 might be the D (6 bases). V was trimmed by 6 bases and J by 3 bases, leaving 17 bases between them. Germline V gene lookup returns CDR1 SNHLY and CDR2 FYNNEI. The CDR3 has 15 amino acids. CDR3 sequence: CASRESQGPYYGYTF. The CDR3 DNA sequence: TGTGCCAGCAGAGAGTCACAGGGCCCCTACTATGGCTACACCTTC.

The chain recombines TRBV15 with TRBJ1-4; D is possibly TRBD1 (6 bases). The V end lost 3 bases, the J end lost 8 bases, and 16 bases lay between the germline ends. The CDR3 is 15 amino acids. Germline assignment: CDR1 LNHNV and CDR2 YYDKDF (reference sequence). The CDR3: CATSSDLIRGEKLFF. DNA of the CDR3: TGTGCCACCAGCAGCGATCTGATCAGGGGAGAAAAACTGTTTTTT.

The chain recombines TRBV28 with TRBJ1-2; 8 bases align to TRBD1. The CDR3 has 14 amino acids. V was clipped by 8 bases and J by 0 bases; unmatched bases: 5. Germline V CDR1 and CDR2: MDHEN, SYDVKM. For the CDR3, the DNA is TGTGCCAGCGGACAGGGAGCAACTAACTATGGCTACACCTTC. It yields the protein CASGQGATNYGYTF.

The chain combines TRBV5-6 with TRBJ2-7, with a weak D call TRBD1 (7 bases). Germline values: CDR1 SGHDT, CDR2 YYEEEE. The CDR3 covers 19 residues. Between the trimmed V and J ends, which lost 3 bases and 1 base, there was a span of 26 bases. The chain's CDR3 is CASSWRGQSVRHGSYEQYF. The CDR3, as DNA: TGTGCCAGCAGCTGGAGGGGACAGAGCGTTCGCCATGGGTCCTACGAGCAGTACTTC. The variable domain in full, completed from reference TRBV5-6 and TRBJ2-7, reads DAGVTQSPTHLIKTRGQQVTLRCSPKSGHDTVSWYQQALGQGPQFIFQYYEEEERQRGNFPDRFSGHQFPNYSSELNVNALLLGDSALYLCASSWRGQSVRHGSYEQYFGPGTRLTVT.

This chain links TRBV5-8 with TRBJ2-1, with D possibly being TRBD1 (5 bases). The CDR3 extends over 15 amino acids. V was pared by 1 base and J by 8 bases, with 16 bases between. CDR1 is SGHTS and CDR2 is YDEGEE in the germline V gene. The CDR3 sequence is CASSLQIGQGHEQFF. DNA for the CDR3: TGTGCCAGCAGCTTGCAGATCGGGCAGGGTCATGAGCAGTTCTTC.

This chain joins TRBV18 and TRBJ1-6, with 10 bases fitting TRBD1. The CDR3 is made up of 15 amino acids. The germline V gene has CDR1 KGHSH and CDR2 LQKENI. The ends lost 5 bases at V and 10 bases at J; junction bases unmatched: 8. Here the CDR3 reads CASSSDRGRGSPLHF. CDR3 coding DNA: TGTGCCAGCTCATCGGACAGGGGGAGAGGATCACCCCTCCACTTT.

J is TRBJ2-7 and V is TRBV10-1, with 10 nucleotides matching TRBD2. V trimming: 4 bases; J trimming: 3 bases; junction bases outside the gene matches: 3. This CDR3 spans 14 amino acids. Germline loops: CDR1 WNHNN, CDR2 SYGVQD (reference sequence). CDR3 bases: TGCGCCAGCAGTGCTAGCGGGAGCCTCTACGAGCAGTACTTC. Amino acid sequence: CASSASGSLYEQYF.

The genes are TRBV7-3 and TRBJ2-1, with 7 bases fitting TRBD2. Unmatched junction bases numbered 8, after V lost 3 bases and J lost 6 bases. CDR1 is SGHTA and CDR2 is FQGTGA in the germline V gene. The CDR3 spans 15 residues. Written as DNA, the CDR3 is TGTGCCAGCAGCTTTAGCGCTAGCGGACCCAATGAGCAGTTCTTC. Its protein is CASSFSASGPNEQFF.

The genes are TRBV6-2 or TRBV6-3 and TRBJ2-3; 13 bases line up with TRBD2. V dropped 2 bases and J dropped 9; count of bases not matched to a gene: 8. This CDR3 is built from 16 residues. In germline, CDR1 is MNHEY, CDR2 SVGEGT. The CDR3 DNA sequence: TGTGCCAGCAGTTACCCCACAGGACTAGCGGGGGTAACGCAGTATTTT. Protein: CASSYPTGLAGVTQYF.

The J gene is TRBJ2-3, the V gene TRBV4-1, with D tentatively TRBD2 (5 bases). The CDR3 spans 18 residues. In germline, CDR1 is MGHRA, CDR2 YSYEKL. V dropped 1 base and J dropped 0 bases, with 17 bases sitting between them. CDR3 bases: TGCGCCAGCAGCCAAGGATTGACGAGGGCGCCTAGCACAGATACGCAGTATTTT. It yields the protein CASSQGLTRAPSTDTQYF.

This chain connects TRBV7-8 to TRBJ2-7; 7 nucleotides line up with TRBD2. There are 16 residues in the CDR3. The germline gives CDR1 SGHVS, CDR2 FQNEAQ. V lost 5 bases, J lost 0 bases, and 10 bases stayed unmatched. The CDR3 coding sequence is TGTGCCAGCAGCCCCAGCCTAAAGCGGGACTCCTACGAGCAGTACTTC. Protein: CASSPSLKRDSYEQYF.

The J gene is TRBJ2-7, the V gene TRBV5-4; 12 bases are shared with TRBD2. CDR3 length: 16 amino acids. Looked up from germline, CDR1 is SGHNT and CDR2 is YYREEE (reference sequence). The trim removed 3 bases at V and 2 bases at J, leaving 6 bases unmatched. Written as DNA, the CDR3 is TGTGCCAGCAGCTCGGAACCTAGCGGGGGGGCCTACGAGCAGTACTTC. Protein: CASSSEPSGGAYEQYF.

CDR3 residues: CASSFAGGQPQHF. The DNA for the CDR3 is TGTGCCAGCAGTTTTGCAGGGGGCCAGCCCCAGCATTTT. The chain uses TRBV12-3 or TRBV12-4 and TRBJ1-5, with 8 bases identical to TRBD1. The CDR3 is 13 amino acids. J gave up 7 bases and V 3 bases, and 2 bases lay outside the gene matches.

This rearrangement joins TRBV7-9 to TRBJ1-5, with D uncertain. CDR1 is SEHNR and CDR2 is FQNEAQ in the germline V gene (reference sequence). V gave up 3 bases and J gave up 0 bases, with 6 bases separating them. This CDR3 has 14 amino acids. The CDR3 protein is CASSLAVSNQPQHF. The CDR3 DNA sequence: TGTGCCAGCAGCTTGGCAGTTAGCAATCAGCCCCAGCATTTT.

The CDR3 DNA reads TGTGCCATCGGCAGGACACCCCCCTACGAGCAGTACTTC. This encodes CAIGRTPPYEQYF. The chain combines TRBV7-8 with TRBJ2-7; D is perhaps TRBD1 (5 bases). CDR3 size: 13 residues. CDR1 and CDR2 from the germline V gene are SGHVS and FQNEAQ. Trimming took off 10 bases at V and 2 bases at J, with 15 bases between the two ends. The variable domain in full, completed from reference TRBV7-8 and TRBJ2-7, reads GAGVSQSPRYKVAKRGQDVALRCDPISGHVSLFWYQQALGQGPEFLTYFQNEAQLDKSGLPSDRFFAERPEGSVSTLKIQRTQQEDSAVYLCAIGRTPPYEQYFGPGTRLTVT.

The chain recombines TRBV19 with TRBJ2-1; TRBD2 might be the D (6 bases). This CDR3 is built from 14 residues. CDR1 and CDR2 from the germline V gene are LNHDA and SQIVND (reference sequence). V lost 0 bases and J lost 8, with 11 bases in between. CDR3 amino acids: CASSIERRGHEQFF. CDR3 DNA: TGTGCCAGTAGTATAGAGCGGCGGGGCCATGAGCAGTTCTTC.